This TCR beta chain stems from a study of radiation and T cells in renal cell carcinoma. Here immunoSEQ multiplex PCR was the method, and the copy in TCRdb shows in-frame clones only, minus some. The profile covers around 81,000 clones, with 85% appearing a single time and around 9.1% taken by the ten largest. Documented time point: blood 4 weeks post-SBRT, at nephrectomy. Treatment meaning: 15 Gy SBRT to primary tumor, nephrectomy 4 weeks later. Nephrectomy followed 15 Gy stereotactic body radiation by 4 weeks. The tumor was a clear cell renal cell carcinoma. The study's findings and limits: From baseline, blood top tumor clonotypes peaked at 2 weeks post-radiation.

On this clone itself: As yet, its antigen is unknown.

Specimen: blood, collected from a patient whose treatment included radiotherapy and nephrectomy. The source of this sequence is a man aged 45 to 65 with renal cell carcinoma.

The CDR3 region has the DNA TGTGCCAGCAGTGGGACAGCTCAGCCCCAGCATTTT. Translating it yields CASSGTAQPQHF. The chain uses TRBV2 and TRBJ1-5; the D gene is possibly TRBD1 (6 bases). Trimming removed 4 bases at V and 6 bases at J, with 7 bases between. Germline V CDR1 and CDR2: SNHLY, FYNNEI. The length of the CDR3 is 12 residues.